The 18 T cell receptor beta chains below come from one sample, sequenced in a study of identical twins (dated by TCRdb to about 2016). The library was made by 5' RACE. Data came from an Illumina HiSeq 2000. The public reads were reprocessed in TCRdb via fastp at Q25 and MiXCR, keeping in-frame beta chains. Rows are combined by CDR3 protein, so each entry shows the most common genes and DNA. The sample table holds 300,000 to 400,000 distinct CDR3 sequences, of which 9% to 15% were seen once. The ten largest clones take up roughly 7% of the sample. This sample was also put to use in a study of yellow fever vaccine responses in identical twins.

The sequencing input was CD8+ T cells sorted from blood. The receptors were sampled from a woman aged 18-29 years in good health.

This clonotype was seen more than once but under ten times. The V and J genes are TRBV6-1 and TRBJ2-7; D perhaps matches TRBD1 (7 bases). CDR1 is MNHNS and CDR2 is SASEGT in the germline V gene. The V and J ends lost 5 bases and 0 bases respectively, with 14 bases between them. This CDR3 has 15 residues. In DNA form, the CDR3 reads TGTGCCAGCAGTCCAGGGGGGCCGAGCTCCTACGAGCAGTACTTC. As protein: CASSPGGPSSYEQYF.

CDR3 coding DNA: TGCGCCAGCAGCCAGGTACCCAACACTGAAGCTTTCTTT. Translation gives CASSQVPNTEAFF. The rearrangement uses TRBV4-1 and TRBJ1-1; no definite D call. Trimming took 3 bases from V and 2 from J, leaving 7 bases between them. In germline, CDR1 is MGHRA, CDR2 YSYEKL. CDR3 length: 13 residues.

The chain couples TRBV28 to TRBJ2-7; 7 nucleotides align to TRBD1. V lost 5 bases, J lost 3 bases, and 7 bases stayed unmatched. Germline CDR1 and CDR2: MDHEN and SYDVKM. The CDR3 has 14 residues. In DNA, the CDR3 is TGTGCCAGCAGTCCGACAGGGATGCGCTACGAGCAGTACTTC. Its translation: CASSPTGMRYEQYF. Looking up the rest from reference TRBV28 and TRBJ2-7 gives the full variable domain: DVKVTQSSRYLVKRTGEKVFLECVQDMDHENMFWYRQDPGLGLRLIYFSYDVKMKEKGDIPEGYSVSREKKERFSLILESASTNQTSMYLCASSPTGMRYEQYFGPGTRLTVT.

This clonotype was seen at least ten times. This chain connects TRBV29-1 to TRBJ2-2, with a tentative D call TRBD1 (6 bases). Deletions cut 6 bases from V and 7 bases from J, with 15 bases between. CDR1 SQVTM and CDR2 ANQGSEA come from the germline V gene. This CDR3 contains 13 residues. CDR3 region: CSVLSGAGGELFF. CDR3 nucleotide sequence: TGCAGCGTCCTCTCAGGGGCCGGCGGGGAGCTGTTTTTT.

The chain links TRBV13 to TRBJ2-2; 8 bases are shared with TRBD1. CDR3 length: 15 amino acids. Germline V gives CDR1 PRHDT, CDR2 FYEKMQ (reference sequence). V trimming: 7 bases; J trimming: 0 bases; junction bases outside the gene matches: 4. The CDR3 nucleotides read TGTGCCAGCACCGACAGGGGACCGAACACCGGGGAGCTGTTTTTT. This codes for CASTDRGPNTGELFF.

CDR3 in amino acids: CASSLIYFEQYF. The DNA for the CDR3 is TGTGCCAGCAGTTTGATCTATTTCGAGCAGTACTTC. The chain has TRBV28 and TRBJ2-7; D is unresolved. Germline CDR1 MDHEN, CDR2 SYDVKM. The CDR3 has 12 amino acids. V lost 3 bases and J lost 6, with 9 bases in between.

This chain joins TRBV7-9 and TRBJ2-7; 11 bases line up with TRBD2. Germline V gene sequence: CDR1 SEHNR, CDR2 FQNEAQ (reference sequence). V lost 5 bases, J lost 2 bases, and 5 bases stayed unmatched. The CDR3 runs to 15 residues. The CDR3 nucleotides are TGTGCCAGCAGCCTTAGACTAGCGGGACCCTACGAGCAGTACTTC. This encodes CASSLRLAGPYEQYF.

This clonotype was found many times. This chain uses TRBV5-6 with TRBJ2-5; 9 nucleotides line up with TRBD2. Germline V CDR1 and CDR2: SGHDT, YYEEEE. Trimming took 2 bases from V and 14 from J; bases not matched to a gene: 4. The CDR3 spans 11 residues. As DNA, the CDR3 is TGTGCCAGCAGCTTAGGGACTAGCACATACTTC. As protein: CASSLGTSTYF.

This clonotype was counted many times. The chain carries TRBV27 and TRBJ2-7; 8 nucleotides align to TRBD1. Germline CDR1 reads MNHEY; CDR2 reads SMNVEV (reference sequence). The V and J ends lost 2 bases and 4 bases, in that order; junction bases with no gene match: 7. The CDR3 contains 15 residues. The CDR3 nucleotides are TGTGCCAGCAGTTTAAGTCTGGGACAGGTGTACGAGCAGTACTTC. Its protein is CASSLSLGQVYEQYF.

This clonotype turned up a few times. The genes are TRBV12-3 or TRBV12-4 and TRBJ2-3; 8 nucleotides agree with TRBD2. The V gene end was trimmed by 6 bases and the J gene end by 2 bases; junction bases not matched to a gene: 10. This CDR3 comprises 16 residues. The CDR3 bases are TGTGCCAGCAGACCGGGACTAGGAGAGGCCACAGATACGCAGTATTTT. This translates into CASRPGLGEATDTQYF.

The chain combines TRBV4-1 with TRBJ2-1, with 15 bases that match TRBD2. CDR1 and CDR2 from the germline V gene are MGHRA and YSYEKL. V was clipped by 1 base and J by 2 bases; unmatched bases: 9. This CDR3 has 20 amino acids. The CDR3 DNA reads TGCGCCAGCAGCCAAGGGACTAGCGGGGGGGCTTCGGTCCCCTACAATGAGCAGTTCTTC. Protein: CASSQGTSGGASVPYNEQFF.

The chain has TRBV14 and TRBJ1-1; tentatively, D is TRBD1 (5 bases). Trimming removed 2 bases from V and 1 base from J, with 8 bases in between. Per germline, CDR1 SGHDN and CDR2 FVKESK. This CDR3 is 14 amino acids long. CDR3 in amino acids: CASSQTDRNTEAFF. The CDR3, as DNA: TGTGCCAGCAGCCAAACCGACAGGAACACTGAAGCTTTCTTT.

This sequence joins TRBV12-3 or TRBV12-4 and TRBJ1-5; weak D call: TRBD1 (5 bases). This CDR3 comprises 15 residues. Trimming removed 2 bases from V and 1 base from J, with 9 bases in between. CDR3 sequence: CASSLRQGSNQPQHF. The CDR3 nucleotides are TGTGCCAGCAGTTTAAGGCAGGGAAGCAATCAGCCCCAGCATTTT.

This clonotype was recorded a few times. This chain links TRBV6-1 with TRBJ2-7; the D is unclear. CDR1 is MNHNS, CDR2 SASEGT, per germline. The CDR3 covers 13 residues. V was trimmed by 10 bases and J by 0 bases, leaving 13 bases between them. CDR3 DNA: TGTGCCACCTCGGGCCCTAGCTCCTACGAGCAGTACTTC. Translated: CATSGPSSYEQYF.

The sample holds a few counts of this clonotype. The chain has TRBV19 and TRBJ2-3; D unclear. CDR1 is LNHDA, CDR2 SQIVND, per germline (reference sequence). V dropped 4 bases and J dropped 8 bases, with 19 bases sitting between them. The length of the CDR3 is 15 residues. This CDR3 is CASSNDPTYHGTQYF. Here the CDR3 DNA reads TGTGCCAGTAGTAATGACCCTACCTACCACGGTACGCAGTATTTT.

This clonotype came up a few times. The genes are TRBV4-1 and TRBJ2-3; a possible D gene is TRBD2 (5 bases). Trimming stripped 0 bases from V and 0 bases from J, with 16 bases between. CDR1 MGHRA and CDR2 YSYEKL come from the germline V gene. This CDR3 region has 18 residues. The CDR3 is CASSQDGVGDKSTDTQYF. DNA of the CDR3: TGCGCCAGCAGCCAAGATGGGGTGGGAGATAAGAGCACAGATACGCAGTATTTT.

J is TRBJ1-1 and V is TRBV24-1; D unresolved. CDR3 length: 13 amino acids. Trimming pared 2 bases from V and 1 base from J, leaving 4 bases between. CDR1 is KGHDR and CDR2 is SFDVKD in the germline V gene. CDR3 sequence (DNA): TGTGCCACCAGTGATTACGAGAACACTGAAGCTTTCTTT. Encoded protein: CATSDYENTEAFF.

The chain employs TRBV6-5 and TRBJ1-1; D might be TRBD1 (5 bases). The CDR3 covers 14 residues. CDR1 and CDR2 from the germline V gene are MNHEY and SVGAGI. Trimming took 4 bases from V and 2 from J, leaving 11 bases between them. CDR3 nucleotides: TGTGCCAGCAGTTTGTTGGGACTCAACACTGAAGCTTTCTTT. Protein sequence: CASSLLGLNTEAFF.